The sequence of this T cell receptor beta chain was determined in a study of beta chain features in type 1 diabetes. To note about this clone: Antigen: not known.

Investigators reverse transcribed all isolated RNA, so they sequenced expressed TCRB transcripts. Clones were read by immunoSEQ multiplex PCR, and TCRdb kept only the in-frame ones, dropping some. The data show under 300,000 clones, roughly 20% seen once. Broader study findings: Sequencing used cDNA, and cells with high TCR expression could therefore be over-represented. More deletions and fewer insertions at VDJ junctions were seen in type 1 diabetes patients. A greater similarity of naive, central memory and Treg TCRB repertoires was seen among patients than among healthy donors. Patients with Type 1 diabetes showed moderately but significantly shorter TCRB CDR3s in all four CD4+ subsets.

V was clipped by 2 bases and J by 2 bases, with 12 bases between them. The CDR3 totals 16 residues. The germline V gene encodes CDR1 SNHLY and CDR2 FYNNEI. Sequenced: naive CD4+ T cells from blood. The gene calls are TRBV2 and TRBJ2-2; the D gene is possibly TRBD1 (5 bases). This receptor was identified in a woman aged 40 to 49 with type 1 diabetes. CDR3 nucleotides: TGTGCCAGCAGTGAACTGGGGCCCAGTAACACCGGGGAGCTGTTTTTT. This codes for CASSELGPSNTGELFF.